At least ten counts were recorded for the clone carrying this T cell receptor (beta chain). What it binds is not known. Patients with uncontrolled infections, other autoimmune diseases, pregnancy or lactation were excluded. Trimming cost V 5 bases and J 5 bases, with 9 bases left between them. This CDR3 is built from 12 residues. In germline, CDR1 is SGHAT, CDR2 FQNNGV. From RNA transcripts, TCR beta CDR3 regions were amplified. HTBI primers were used for first-round RT-PCR of the TCR CDR3. TCRdb re-analysed the multiplex PCR reads in MiXCR, keeping a single row per CDR3 protein. The table has hundreds of thousands of distinct CDR3 sequences, under 15% seen once; the top ten hold less than 15%. These data come from a study of T cells in Graves' hyperthyroidism and ophthalmopathy. Findings and limits, study-wide: A model of 13 V-J pairs discriminated ophthalmopathy from stable hyperthyroidism. Most thyroid clonotypes that were expanded above 0.001 also turned up in blood.

The sample was blood. This rearrangement joins TRBV11-2 to TRBJ1-1; D is undetermined. This sequence was found in a man in his late teens or twenties with Graves' ophthalmopathy. As DNA, the CDR3 is TGTGCCAGCAGCCCTGGGTGGACTGAAGCTTTCTTT. Translation: CASSPGWTEAFF.